A single sample is the source of the 22 T cell receptor beta chains below, sequenced in a study of blood T cell repertoires in COVID-19. Profiling relied on immunoSEQ multiplex PCR, and the TCRdb table lists in-frame clones only, not all of them. The sample lists about 380,000 clones, roughly four fifths seen once, with about 1.2% in the top ten. Sequencing was done on a sample of peripheral blood. The receptor source for this set is a human donor with acute or convalescent COVID-19. The donor label of this sample is uncertain.

The chain uses TRBV12-3 or TRBV12-4 and TRBJ1-1; no clear D gene. The CDR3 totals 13 residues. With 1 base removed from V and 13 bases from J, the gap between germline ends came to 16 bases. The CDR3 DNA is TGTGCCAGCAGTTTAGTTGAGGGCAGGAAGGATTTCTTT. Protein product: CASSLVEGRKDFF.

V and J are TRBV18 and TRBJ2-1; D ambiguous. The CDR3 length is 12 residues. The germline V and J ends were trimmed by 2 bases and 6 bases, with 5 bases remaining between them. Germline V lookup: CDR1 KGHSH, CDR2 LQKENI. The CDR3 DNA follows: TGTGCCAGCTCACCATCCGGCAATGAGCAGTTCTTC. It encodes CASSPSGNEQFF.

The chain is built from TRBV18 and TRBJ1-2; 7 bases agree with TRBD1. The CDR3 covers 15 residues. Germline values: CDR1 KGHSH, CDR2 LQKENI. Trimming cost V 3 bases and J 0 bases; bases outside gene matches: 4. The CDR3: CASSPRDSPNYGYTF. In DNA, the CDR3 is TGTGCCAGCTCACCCCGGGACAGCCCTAACTATGGCTACACCTTC.

The genes are TRBV2 and TRBJ2-3, with D maybe TRBD1 (6 bases). Germline CDR1 and CDR2: SNHLY and FYNNEI. V was pared by 7 bases and J by 4 bases, with 12 bases between. The CDR3 sequence is 13 residues long. In nucleotides, the CDR3 is TGTGCCAGCAAGAGAGAGGGGGCAGATACGCAGTATTTT. Protein sequence: CASKREGADTQYF.

The gene calls are TRBV18 and TRBJ1-6; no reliable D call. Trimming removed 5 bases from V and 5 bases from J, with 22 bases in between. This CDR3 has 18 amino acids. CDR1 and CDR2 from the germline V gene are KGHSH and LQKENI. The CDR3 sequence is CASSKVPPGWRDNSPLHF. The CDR3 DNA follows: TGTGCCAGCTCAAAGGTGCCGCCAGGATGGAGGGATAATTCACCCCTCCACTTT.

This clone was seen more than once but under ten times. V gene TRBV28 combines with J gene TRBJ1-5; no definite D call. CDR3 length equals 15 residues. Germline CDR1 is MDHEN and CDR2 is SYDVKM. V lost 2 bases, J lost 7 bases, and 15 bases lay in between. CDR3 in DNA: TGTGCCAGCAGTTTAGCGGGGAGGGTTGGACAGCCCCAGCATTTT. This translates into CASSLAGRVGQPQHF.

The rearrangement uses TRBV5-1 and TRBJ2-1; 9 bases align to TRBD2. The trim removed 0 bases at V and 0 bases at J, leaving 4 bases unmatched. Germline CDR1 SGHRS, CDR2 YFSETQ. The CDR3 runs 17 residues. The CDR3 region is CASSLGLADFSYNEQFF. The CDR3 DNA reads TGCGCCAGCAGCTTGGGACTAGCGGACTTCTCCTACAATGAGCAGTTCTTC.

Concerning this clone: The DNA is left out, because the CDR3 cannot be placed on it with certainty; the CDR3 is given as TCRdb lists it. This rearrangement joins TRBV21-1 to TRBJ2-2; the table gives TRBD1 as D, unverified against the DNA. TRBV21-1 constitutes a pseudogene. Including both end residues, the CDR3 is 16 amino acids long. The CDR3 sequence is CASSPWGTGATGELFF.

The chain recombines TRBV29-1 with TRBJ1-1; 9 bases map to TRBD1. Trimming took 5 bases from V and 4 from J; bases not matched to a gene: 8. This CDR3 spans 14 amino acids. Germline values: CDR1 SQVTM, CDR2 ANQGSEA. The CDR3 nucleotides are TGCAGCGTTATACAGGGGGCCGGAGGCACTGAAGCTTTCTTT. This codes for CSVIQGAGGTEAFF.

J is TRBJ2-3 and V is TRBV5-1; unclear D gene. Trimming cost V 0 bases and J 3 bases, with 5 bases left between them. Germline V gene data show CDR1 as SGHRS and CDR2 as YFSETQ. This CDR3 has 13 amino acids. In nucleotides, the CDR3 is TGCGCCAGCAGCTTGGGTCTGACAGATACGCAGTATTTT. The encoded protein is CASSLGLTDTQYF.

V is TRBV5-4 and J is TRBJ1-2; D gene uncertain. This CDR3 is 13 amino acids long. Germline CDR1 and CDR2: SGHNT and YYREEE (reference sequence). V was trimmed by 2 bases and J by 6 bases, leaving 11 bases between them. In DNA form, the CDR3 reads TGTGCCAGCAGCTTAAAACAGATCGATGGCTACACCTTC. Translation: CASSLKQIDGYTF.

Worth noting for this clone: The same CDR3 arises from other DNA sequences in this sample as well. The chain couples TRBV5-1 to TRBJ2-2; TRBD2 matches at 12 bases. Per the germline V gene, CDR1 is SGHRS and CDR2 is YFSETQ. V dropped 4 bases and J dropped 4; count of bases not matched to a gene: 2. This CDR3 spans 15 amino acids. This CDR3 reads CASSVLAGGTGELFF. CDR3 nucleotide sequence: TGCGCCAGCAGCGTACTAGCGGGAGGCACCGGGGAGCTGTTTTTT.

This clone was picked up one time. The rearrangement joins TRBV7-8 to TRBJ1-5, with 7 bases matching TRBD1. The CDR3 has 15 amino acids. V gave up 5 bases and J gave up 0 bases; unmatched junction bases: 4. Germline V gene data show CDR1 as SGHVS and CDR2 as FQNEAQ. CDR3 nucleotides: TGTGCCAGCAGCCGCACAGGGGATAGCAATCAGCCCCAGCATTTT. Translated: CASSRTGDSNQPQHF.

V is TRBV15 and J is TRBJ2-1; 8 nucleotides agree with TRBD2. CDR3 length: 15 amino acids. Germline assignment: CDR1 LNHNV and CDR2 YYDKDF (reference sequence). V trimming: 4 bases; J trimming: 4 bases; junction bases outside the gene matches: 6. CDR3 sequence: CATSTGTRGYNEQFF. CDR3 nucleotide sequence: TGTGCCACCAGCACCGGGACTAGAGGGTACAATGAGCAGTTCTTC.

The chain employs TRBV18 and TRBJ1-6, with unresolved D. This CDR3 is 13 amino acids long. CDR1 KGHSH and CDR2 LQKENI come from the germline V gene. V was shortened by 3 bases and J by 8 bases, with 8 bases between the two germline ends. CDR3 loop: CASSPSDYSPLHF. CDR3 coding DNA: TGTGCCAGCTCACCGTCGGACTATTCACCCCTCCACTTT.

V usage is TRBV5-4 and J usage is TRBJ2-1; D perhaps matches TRBD1 (6 bases). V was clipped by 3 bases and J by 5 bases, with 18 bases between them. The CDR3 runs 16 residues. Germline V gene data show CDR1 as SGHNT and CDR2 as YYREEE (reference sequence). The DNA of the CDR3 is TGTGCCAGCAGCTCGGAGCCCGGGACACTGAACAATGAGCAGTTCTTC. This translates into CASSSEPGTLNNEQFF.

The chain carries TRBV2 and TRBJ1-1; D is unresolved. The CDR3 is 13 amino acids. V lost 8 bases and J lost 4, with 14 bases in between. Germline V gene sequence: CDR1 SNHLY, CDR2 FYNNEI. The CDR3 loop reads CASSPGRSTEAFF. CDR3 coding DNA: TGTGCCAGCTCTCCCGGGAGGAGCACTGAAGCTTTCTTT.

The rearrangement links TRBV28 to TRBJ1-2; D unclear. Per germline, CDR1 MDHEN and CDR2 SYDVKM. The CDR3 runs to 10 residues. Trimming stripped 7 bases from V and 8 bases from J, with 8 bases between. Here the CDR3 DNA reads TGTGCCAGCAAACTTATAGGCTACACCTTC. As protein: CASKLIGYTF.

The rearrangement uses TRBV6-5 and TRBJ1-5; D unclear. Trimming took off 0 bases at V and 5 bases at J, with 8 bases between the two ends. Germline loops: CDR1 MNHEY, CDR2 SVGAGI. CDR3 length: 14 residues. CDR3 region: CASSYSRRDQPQHF. The CDR3 DNA is TGTGCCAGCAGTTACTCGAGGCGGGATCAGCCCCAGCATTTT.

The rearrangement links TRBV10-2 to TRBJ1-1; 8 bases agree with TRBD1. The CDR3 is 15 residues long. Per the germline V gene, CDR1 is WSHSY and CDR2 is SAAADI. V gave up 5 bases and J gave up 1 base; unmatched junction bases: 6. Written as DNA, the CDR3 is TGCGCCAGCAGTTTGACAGGGGATTGGAACACTGAAGCTTTCTTT. Translating gives CASSLTGDWNTEAFF.

This clone showed up just once. V is TRBV3-1 (or the pseudogene TRBV3-2) and J is TRBJ2-7, with TRBD2 identical over 7 bases. The CDR3 loop spans 14 amino acids. Germline V CDR1 and CDR2: LGHDT, YNNKEL (reference sequence). Unmatched junction bases numbered 6, after V lost 4 bases and J lost 3 bases. CDR3 bases: TGTGCCAGCAGCCCGGGGGGTGGTGTCTACGAGCAGTACTTC. It codes for CASSPGGGVYEQYF.

The CDR3 DNA sequence: TGTGCCATCAGTGATCTCAGGGGAGGGGGTTACAATGAGCAGTTCTTC. It yields the protein CAISDLRGGGYNEQFF. The chain couples TRBV10-3 to TRBJ2-1; D possibly corresponds to TRBD2 (7 bases). Trimming took off 3 bases at V and 4 bases at J, with 16 bases between the two ends. The germline CDR1 and CDR2 sequences are ENHRY and SYGVKD. The CDR3 runs to 16 residues.